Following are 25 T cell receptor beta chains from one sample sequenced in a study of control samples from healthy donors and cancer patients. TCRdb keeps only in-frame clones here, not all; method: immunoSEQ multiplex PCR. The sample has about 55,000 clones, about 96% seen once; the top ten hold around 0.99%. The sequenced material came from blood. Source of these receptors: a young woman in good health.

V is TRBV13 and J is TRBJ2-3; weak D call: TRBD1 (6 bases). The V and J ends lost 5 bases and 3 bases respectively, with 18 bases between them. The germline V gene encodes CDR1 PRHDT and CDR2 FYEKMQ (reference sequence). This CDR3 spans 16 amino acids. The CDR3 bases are TGTGCCAGCAGCCCCACCGGGACATCTTTGACAGATACGCAGTATTTT. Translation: CASSPTGTSLTDTQYF.

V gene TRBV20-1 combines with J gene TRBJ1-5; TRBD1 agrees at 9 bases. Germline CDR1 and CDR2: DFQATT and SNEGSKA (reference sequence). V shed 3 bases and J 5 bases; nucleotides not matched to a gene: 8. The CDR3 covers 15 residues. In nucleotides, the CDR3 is TGCAGTGCTAGTCGGGGACAGGGATCTGATCAGCCCCAGCATTTT. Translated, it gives CSASRGQGSDQPQHF.

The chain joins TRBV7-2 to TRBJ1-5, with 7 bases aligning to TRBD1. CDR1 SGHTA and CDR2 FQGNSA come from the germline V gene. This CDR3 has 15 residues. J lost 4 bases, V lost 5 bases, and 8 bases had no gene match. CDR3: CASSVKPGQNQPQHF. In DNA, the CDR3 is TGTGCCAGCAGCGTCAAACCGGGACAGAATCAGCCCCAGCATTTT.

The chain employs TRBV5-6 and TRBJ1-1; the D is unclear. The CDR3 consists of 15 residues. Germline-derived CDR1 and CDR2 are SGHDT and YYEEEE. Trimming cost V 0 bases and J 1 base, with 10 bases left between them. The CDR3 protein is CASSLDRRTNTEAFF. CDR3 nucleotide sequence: TGTGCCAGCAGCTTGGACAGACGAACGAACACTGAAGCTTTCTTT.

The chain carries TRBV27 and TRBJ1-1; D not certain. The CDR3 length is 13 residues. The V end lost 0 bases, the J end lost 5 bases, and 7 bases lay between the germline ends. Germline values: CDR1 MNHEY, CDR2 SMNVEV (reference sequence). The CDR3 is CASSLSYATEAFF. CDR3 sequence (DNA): TGTGCCAGCAGTTTATCTTACGCAACTGAAGCTTTCTTT.

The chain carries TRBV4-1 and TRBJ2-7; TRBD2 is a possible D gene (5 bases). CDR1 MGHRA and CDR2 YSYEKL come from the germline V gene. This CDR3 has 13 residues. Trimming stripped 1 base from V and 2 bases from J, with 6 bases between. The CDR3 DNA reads TGCGCCAGCAGCCAAGGGCGGGCCTACGAGCAGTACTTC. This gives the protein CASSQGRAYEQYF.

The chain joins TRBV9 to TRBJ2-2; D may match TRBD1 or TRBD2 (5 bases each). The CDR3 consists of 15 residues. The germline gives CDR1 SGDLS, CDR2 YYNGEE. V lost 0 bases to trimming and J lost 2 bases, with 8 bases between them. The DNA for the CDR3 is TGTGCCAGCAGCGTAGGGGACCTTAACACCGGGGAGCTGTTTTTT. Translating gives CASSVGDLNTGELFF.

The CDR3 nucleotides are TGCGCCAGCAGCATTGCAGGTAAAACTGAAGCTTTCTTT. Translating gives CASSIAGKTEAFF. The V and J genes are TRBV5-1 and TRBJ1-1; D gene unclear. V shed 4 bases and J shed 5 bases, with 12 bases lying between them. The CDR3 has 13 residues. CDR1 and CDR2 (germline): SGHRS, YFSETQ.

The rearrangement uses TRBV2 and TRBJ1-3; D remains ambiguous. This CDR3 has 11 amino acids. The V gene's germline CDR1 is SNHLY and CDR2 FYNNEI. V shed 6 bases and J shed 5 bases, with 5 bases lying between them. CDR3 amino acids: CASRTRNTIYF. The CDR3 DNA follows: TGTGCCAGCAGGACCAGAAACACCATATATTTT.

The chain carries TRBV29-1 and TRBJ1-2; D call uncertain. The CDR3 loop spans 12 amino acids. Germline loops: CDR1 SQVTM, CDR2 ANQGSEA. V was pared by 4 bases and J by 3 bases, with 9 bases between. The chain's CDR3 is CSVVATDYGYTF. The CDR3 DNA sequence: TGCAGCGTTGTTGCCACGGACTATGGCTACACCTTC.

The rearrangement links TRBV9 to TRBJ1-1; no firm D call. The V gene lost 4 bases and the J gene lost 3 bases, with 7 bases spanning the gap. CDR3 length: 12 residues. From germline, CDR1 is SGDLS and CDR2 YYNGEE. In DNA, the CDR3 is TGTGCCAGCAGCTCAGGCTACACTGAAGCTTTCTTT. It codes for CASSSGYTEAFF. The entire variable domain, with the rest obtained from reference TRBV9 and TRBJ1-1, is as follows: DSGVTQTPKHLITATGQRVTLRCSPRSGDLSVYWYQQSLDQGLQFLIQYYNGEERAKGNILERFSAQQFPDLHSELNLSSLELGDSALYFCASSSGYTEAFFGQGTRLTVV.

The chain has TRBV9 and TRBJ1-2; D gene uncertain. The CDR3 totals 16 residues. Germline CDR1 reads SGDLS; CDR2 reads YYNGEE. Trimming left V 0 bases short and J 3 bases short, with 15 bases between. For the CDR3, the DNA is TGTGCCAGCAGCGTAGCTAGCCAGAACCTGGACTATGGCTACACCTTC. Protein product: CASSVASQNLDYGYTF.

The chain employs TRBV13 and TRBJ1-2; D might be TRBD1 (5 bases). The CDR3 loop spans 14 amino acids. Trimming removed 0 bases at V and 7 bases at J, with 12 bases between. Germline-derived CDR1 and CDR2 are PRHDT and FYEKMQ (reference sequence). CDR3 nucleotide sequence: TGTGCCAGCAGCTTAGGGTCTGCGAGGGGTGGCTACACCTTC. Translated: CASSLGSARGGYTF.

CDR3 sequence reads: CASSWGGETQYF. DNA of the CDR3: TGTGCCAGCAGCTGGGGGGGAGAGACCCAGTACTTC. The chain has TRBV13 and TRBJ2-5; 7 bases line up with TRBD2. The germline gives CDR1 PRHDT, CDR2 FYEKMQ (reference sequence). The V segment lost 4 bases and the J segment 4 bases; nucleotides outside the gene matches: 0. The CDR3 extends over 12 amino acids. Full variable domain (outside the CDR3, taken from reference TRBV13 and TRBJ2-5): AAGVIQSPRHLIKEKRETATLKCYPIPRHDTVYWYQQGPGQDPQFLISFYEKMQSDKGSIPDRFSAQQFSDYHSELNMSSLELGDSALYFCASSWGGETQYFGPGTRLLVL.

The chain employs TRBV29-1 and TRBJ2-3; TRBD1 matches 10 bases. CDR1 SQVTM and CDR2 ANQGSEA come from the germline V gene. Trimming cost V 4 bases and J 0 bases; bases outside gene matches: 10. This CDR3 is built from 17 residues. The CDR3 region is CSVVGTGVGFSTDTQYF. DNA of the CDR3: TGCAGCGTTGTTGGGACAGGGGTAGGGTTTAGCACAGATACGCAGTATTTT.

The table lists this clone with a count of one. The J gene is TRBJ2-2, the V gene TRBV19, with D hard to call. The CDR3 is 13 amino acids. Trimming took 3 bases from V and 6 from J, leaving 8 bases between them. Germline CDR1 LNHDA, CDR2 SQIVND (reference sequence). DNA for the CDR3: TGTGCCAGTAGTATTCTTGGAGCCGGGGAGCTGTTTTTT. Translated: CASSILGAGELFF.

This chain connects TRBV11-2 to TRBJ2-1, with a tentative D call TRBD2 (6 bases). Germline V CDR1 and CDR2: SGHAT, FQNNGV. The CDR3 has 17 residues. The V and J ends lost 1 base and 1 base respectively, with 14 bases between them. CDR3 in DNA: TGTGCCAGCAGCTTAGTTGCCCTAGCGAATTCCTACAATGAGCAGTTCTTC. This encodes CASSLVALANSYNEQFF.

The CDR3 is CASRPGTRREAFF. As DNA, the CDR3 is TGCGCCAGCAGGCCAGGGACACGGAGAGAAGCTTTCTTT. This rearrangement joins TRBV10-2 to TRBJ1-1, with a tentative D call TRBD1 (6 bases). Germline CDR1 and CDR2: WSHSY and SAAADI. Trimming stripped 6 bases from V and 8 bases from J, with 16 bases between. The CDR3 covers 13 residues.

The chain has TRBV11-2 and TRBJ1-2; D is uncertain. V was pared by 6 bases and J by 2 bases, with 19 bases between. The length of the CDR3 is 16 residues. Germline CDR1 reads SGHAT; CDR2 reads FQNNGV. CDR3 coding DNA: TGTGCCAGCAGAGGGTGGAAGTCGACATGGAACTATGGCTACACCTTC. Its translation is CASRGWKSTWNYGYTF.

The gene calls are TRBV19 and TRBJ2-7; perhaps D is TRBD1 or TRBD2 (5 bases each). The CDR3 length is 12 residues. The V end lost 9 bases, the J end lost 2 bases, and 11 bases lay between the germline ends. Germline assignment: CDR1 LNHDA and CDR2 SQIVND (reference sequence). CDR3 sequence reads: CASGTGPYEQYF. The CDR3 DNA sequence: TGTGCCAGCGGGACGGGGCCCTACGAGCAGTACTTC. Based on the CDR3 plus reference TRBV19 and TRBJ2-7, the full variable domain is DGGITQSPKYLFRKEGQNVTLSCEQNLNHDAMYWYRQDPGQGLRLIYYSQIVNDFQKGDIAEGYSVSREKKESFPLTVTSAQKNPTAFYLCASGTGPYEQYFGPGTRLTVT.

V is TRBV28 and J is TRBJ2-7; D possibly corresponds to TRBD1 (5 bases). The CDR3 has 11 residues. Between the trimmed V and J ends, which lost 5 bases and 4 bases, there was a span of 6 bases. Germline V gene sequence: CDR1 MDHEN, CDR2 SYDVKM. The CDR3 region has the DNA TGTGCCAGCAGTCAGGGATACGAGCAGTACTTC. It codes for CASSQGYEQYF.

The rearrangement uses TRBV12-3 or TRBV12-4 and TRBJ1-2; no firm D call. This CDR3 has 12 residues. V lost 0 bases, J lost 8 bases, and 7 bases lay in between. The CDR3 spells CASSLAGVGYTF. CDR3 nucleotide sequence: TGTGCCAGCAGTTTAGCTGGGGTCGGCTACACCTTC.

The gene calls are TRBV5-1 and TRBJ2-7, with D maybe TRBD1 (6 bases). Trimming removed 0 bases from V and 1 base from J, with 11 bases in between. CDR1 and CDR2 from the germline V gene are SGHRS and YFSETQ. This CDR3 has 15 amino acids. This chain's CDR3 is CASSLDPGQSYEQYF. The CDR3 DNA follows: TGCGCCAGCAGCTTGGATCCTGGACAGTCCTACGAGCAGTACTTC.

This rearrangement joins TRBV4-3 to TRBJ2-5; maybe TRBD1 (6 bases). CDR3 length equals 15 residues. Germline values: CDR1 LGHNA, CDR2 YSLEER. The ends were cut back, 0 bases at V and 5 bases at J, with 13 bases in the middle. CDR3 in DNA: TGCGCCAGCAGCCAAGATTTCGGTGGGGGCGAGACCCAGTACTTC. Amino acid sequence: CASSQDFGGGETQYF.

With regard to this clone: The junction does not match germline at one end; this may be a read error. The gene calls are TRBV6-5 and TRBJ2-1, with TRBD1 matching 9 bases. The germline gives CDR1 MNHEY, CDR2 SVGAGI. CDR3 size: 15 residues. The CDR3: CAGRTTGTGLSEQFF. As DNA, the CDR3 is TGTGCCGGCAGGACAACGGGGACAGGGCTAAGTGAGCAGTTCTTC.